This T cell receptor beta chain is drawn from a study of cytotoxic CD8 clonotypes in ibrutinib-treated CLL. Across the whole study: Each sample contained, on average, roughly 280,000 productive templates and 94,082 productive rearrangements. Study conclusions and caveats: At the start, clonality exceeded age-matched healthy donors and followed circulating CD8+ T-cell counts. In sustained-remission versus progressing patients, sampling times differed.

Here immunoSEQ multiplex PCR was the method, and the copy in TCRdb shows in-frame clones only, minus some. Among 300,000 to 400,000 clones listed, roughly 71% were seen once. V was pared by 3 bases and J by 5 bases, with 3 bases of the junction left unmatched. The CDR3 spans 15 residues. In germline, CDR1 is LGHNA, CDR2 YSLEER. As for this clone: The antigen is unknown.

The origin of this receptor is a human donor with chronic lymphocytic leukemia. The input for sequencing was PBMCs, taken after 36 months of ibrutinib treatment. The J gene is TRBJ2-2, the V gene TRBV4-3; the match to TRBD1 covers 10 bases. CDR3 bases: TGCGCCAGCAGCCATGGGGGACAGGGGACCGGGGAGCTGTTTTTT. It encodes CASSHGGQGTGELFF.